A selection of T cell receptor beta chains follows, all from one sample in a study of control samples from healthy donors and cancer patients. The assay was immunoSEQ multiplex PCR, and TCRdb's table has in-frame clones only and misses some. The table records more than 100,000 clones, roughly 86% of them present only once. Sequencing input: PBMCs. The receptors shown here come from a man in his fifties or sixties with head and neck cancer. CDR3s include the opening cysteine and the closing phenylalanine or tryptophan. A D gene is named only where the DNA matches it firmly. Size is stated for part of the rows, as once, few or many counts, or as a class when the clone is expanded.

J gene: TRBJ1-2
V gene: TRBV10-3
clone size: few
D gene: TRBD1
CDR3 protein: CAISGGTGVNYGYTF
CDR3 DNA: TGTGCCATCAGTGGGGGGACAGGGGTAAACTATGGCTACACCTTC

J gene: TRBJ2-2
V gene: TRBV24-1
clone size: NA
D gene: NA
CDR3 protein: CATGASGGTGELFF
CDR3 DNA: TGTGCCACCGGGGCGTCAGGGGGGACCGGGGAGCTGTTTTTT

J gene: TRBJ2-7
V gene: TRBV5-1
clone size: NA
D gene: TRBD2
CDR3 protein: CASSLDLAGTYEQYF
CDR3 DNA: TGCGCCAGCAGCTTGGATCTAGCGGGGACCTACGAGCAGTACTTC

J gene: TRBJ1-4
V gene: TRBV19
clone size: NA
D gene: TRBD1
CDR3 protein: CASSLTGGREKLFF
CDR3 DNA: TGTGCCAGTAGTCTAACAGGGGGCCGAGAAAAACTGTTTTTT

J gene: TRBJ2-7
V gene: TRBV9
clone size: NA
D gene: NA
CDR3 protein: CASSPPSGWGEQYF
CDR3 DNA: TGTGCCAGCAGCCCTCCCTCGGGGTGGGGGGAGCAGTACTTC

J gene: TRBJ2-2
V gene: TRBV21-1
clone size: NA
D gene: NA
CDR3 protein: CASSKAGRAIREPPSNTGELFF
CDR3 DNA: TGTGCCAGCAGCAAAGCAGGACGCGCGATAAGGGAGCCTCCCTCGAACACCGGGGAGCTGTTTTTT

J gene: TRBJ2-1
V gene: TRBV10-2
clone size: NA
D gene: NA
CDR3 protein: CASSEGRAAYNEQFF
CDR3 DNA: TGCGCCAGCAGTGAGGGCAGGGCAGCCTACAATGAGCAGTTCTTC

J gene: TRBJ2-3
V gene: TRBV7-3
clone size: NA
D gene: TRBD1
CDR3 protein: CASSPGTGGAYTQYF
CDR3 DNA: TGTGCCAGCAGCCCGGGGACAGGGGGCGCATATACGCAGTATTTT

J gene: TRBJ2-1
V gene: TRBV4-1
clone size: NA
D gene: NA
CDR3 protein: CASSQSSSYEQFF
CDR3 DNA: TGCGCCAGCAGCCAAAGTAGCTCGTATGAGCAGTTCTTC

J gene: TRBJ2-1
V gene: TRBV29-1
clone size: NA
D gene: TRBD2
CDR3 protein: CSGWSSGGRSSYNEQFF
CDR3 DNA: TGCAGCGGCTGGAGTAGCGGGGGAAGAAGCTCCTACAATGAGCAGTTCTTC

J gene: TRBJ1-4
V gene: TRBV5-5
clone size: NA
D gene: TRBD1
CDR3 protein: CASSLESGWTGDEKLFF
CDR3 DNA: TGTGCCAGCAGCTTGGAATCGGGATGGACAGGGGATGAAAAACTGTTTTTT

J gene: TRBJ1-1
V gene: TRBV5-1
clone size: NA
D gene: NA
CDR3 protein: CASSFPGGMNTEAFF
CDR3 DNA: TGCGCCAGCAGCTTTCCAGGTGGAATGAACACTGAAGCTTTCTTT

J gene: TRBJ2-3
V gene: TRBV9
clone size: NA
D gene: NA
CDR3 protein: CASSVGQGTTDTQYF
CDR3 DNA: TGTGCCAGCAGCGTAGGGCAGGGTACGACAGATACGCAGTATTTT

J gene: TRBJ2-2
V gene: TRBV28
clone size: NA
D gene: NA
CDR3 protein: CATAEVFGTGELFF
CDR3 DNA: TGTGCCACCGCGGAGGTCTTTGGCACCGGGGAGCTGTTTTTT

J gene: TRBJ2-7
V gene: TRBV7-9
clone size: NA
D gene: NA
CDR3 protein: CASSFPDGSLYEQYF
CDR3 DNA: TGTGCCAGCAGCTTTCCCGACGGGAGTCTCTACGAGCAGTACTTC

J gene: TRBJ1-6
V gene: TRBV11-2
clone size: NA
D gene: NA
CDR3 protein: CASSVTTGSNSPLHF
CDR3 DNA: TGTGCCAGCAGCGTGACTACCGGCAGTAATTCACCCCTCCACTTT

J gene: TRBJ2-1
V gene: TRBV9
clone size: NA
D gene: NA
CDR3 protein: CASSAPGLLYNEQFF
CDR3 DNA: TGTGCCAGCAGCGCCCCGGGACTTCTCTACAATGAGCAGTTCTTC

J gene: TRBJ2-1
V gene: TRBV29-1
clone size: NA
D gene: TRBD2
CDR3 protein: CSSTSGYNEQFF
CDR3 DNA: TGCAGCTCGACTAGCGGTTACAATGAGCAGTTCTTC

J gene: TRBJ2-7
V gene: TRBV5-1
clone size: NA
D gene: TRBD2
CDR3 protein: CASKERDSYEQYF
CDR3 DNA: TGCGCCAGCAAGGAGCGGGACTCCTACGAGCAGTACTTC

J gene: TRBJ2-7
V gene: TRBV7-9
clone size: NA
D gene: NA
CDR3 protein: CASSQDSYEQYF
CDR3 DNA: TGTGCCAGCAGCCAGGACAGTTACGAGCAGTACTTC

J gene: TRBJ1-1
V gene: TRBV29-1
clone size: NA
D gene: TRBD1
CDR3 protein: CSVVTGEKTEAFF
CDR3 DNA: TGCAGCGTGGTGACAGGGGAAAAGACTGAAGCTTTCTTT

J gene: TRBJ2-3
V gene: TRBV5-1
clone size: NA
D gene: TRBD1
CDR3 protein: CASREDRVRTDTQYF
CDR3 DNA: TGCGCCAGCAGGGAGGACAGGGTGCGCACAGATACGCAGTATTTT

J gene: TRBJ1-1
V gene: TRBV24-1
clone size: NA
D gene: NA
CDR3 protein: CATSDTGRMNTEAFF
CDR3 DNA: TGTGCCACCAGTGATACGGGCAGGATGAACACTGAAGCTTTCTTT

J gene: TRBJ2-5
V gene: TRBV7-9
clone size: NA
D gene: TRBD2
CDR3 protein: CASRPGLAGGQETQYF
CDR3 DNA: TGTGCCAGCAGACCCGGACTAGCGGGAGGGCAAGAGACCCAGTACTTC